A selection of T cell receptor beta chains follows, all from one sample in a study of T-cell reconstitution after alpha-beta-depleted transplantation in children. MiXCR, run by TCRdb on the PCR reads, gives a single entry per CDR3 protein. The sample consists of around 270,000 distinct CDR3 sequences, over 9.5% of them appearing once. Sequenced material: PBMCs, taken before TCRalphabeta/CD19-depleted stem cell transplant. Every receptor here comes from a boy less than two years old with acute myeloid leukemia, due to receive a stem cell transplant. Both conserved end residues are part of each CDR3.

V,CDR3
TRBV28,CASRGDRGYEQYF
TRBV28,CASSFLWPSSTDTQYF
TRBV19,CASSIAEMNEQFF
TRBV5-1,CASSSPGVPYEQYF
TRBV9,CASSVDGRQNTEAFF
TRBV4-2,CASSQDEGTGNIFEQYF
TRBV28,CASSGIVQPQHF
TRBV27,CASSLSAVTHSPLHF
TRBV10-3,CAISEGSEQYF
TRBV20-1,CSASSKTGAPLHF
TRBV12-3/TRBV12-4,CASGWGNTGELFF
TRBV7-2,CASSLEGQGADGYTF
TRBV12-3/TRBV12-4,CASSRQGAEAFF
TRBV28,CASSWKETLKNIQYF
TRBV28,CASSLRVSAQETQYF
TRBV9,CASSVGDSKRTEAFF
TRBV28,CASASTVNTEAFF
TRBV29-1,CSATYRPNTEAFF
TRBV9,CASIVTGRPETQYF
TRBV12-3/TRBV12-4,CASSLYTEAFF
TRBV20-1,CSATQGTSGSWAVF
TRBV29-1,CSVVADGQVGLAGGLYEQYF
TRBV12-3/TRBV12-4,CASSSLGTGGRLAEYNEQFF
TRBV12-3/TRBV12-4,CASSFGPRVQGLNTEAFF
TRBV3-1,CASSQELSGYGTDTQYF
TRBV30,CAWKQQGRPTEAFF
TRBV5-4,CASSRPPTGSGETQYF
TRBV29-1,CSFPENYGYTF
TRBV12-3/TRBV12-4,CASSSRAYEQYF
TRBV19,CASSIKLRGAANQPQHF
TRBV19,CASSKLVGGDTQYF
TRBV6-5,CASSYGRQGAISYNEQFF
TRBV29-1,CSVALGVTDTQYF
TRBV25-1,CASSERGGTEAFF
TRBV19,CASSKQGSGQPQHF
TRBV15,CATSRDGTGPEKLFF